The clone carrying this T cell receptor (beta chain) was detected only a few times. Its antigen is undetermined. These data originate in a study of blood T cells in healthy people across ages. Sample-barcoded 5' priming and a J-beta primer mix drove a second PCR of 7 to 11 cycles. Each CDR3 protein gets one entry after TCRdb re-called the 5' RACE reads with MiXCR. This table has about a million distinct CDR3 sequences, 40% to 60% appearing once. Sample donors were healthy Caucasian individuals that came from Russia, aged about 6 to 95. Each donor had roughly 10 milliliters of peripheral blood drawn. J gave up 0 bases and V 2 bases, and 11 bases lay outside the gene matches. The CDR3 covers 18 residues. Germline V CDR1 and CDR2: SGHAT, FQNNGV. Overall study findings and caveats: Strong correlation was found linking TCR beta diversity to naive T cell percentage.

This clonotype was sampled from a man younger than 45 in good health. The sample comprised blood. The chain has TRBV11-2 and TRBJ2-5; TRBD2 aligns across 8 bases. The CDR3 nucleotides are TGTGCCAGCAGCTTATGGGGACCGGGACTAGTGAACCAAGAGACCCAGTACTTC. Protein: CASSLWGPGLVNQETQYF.